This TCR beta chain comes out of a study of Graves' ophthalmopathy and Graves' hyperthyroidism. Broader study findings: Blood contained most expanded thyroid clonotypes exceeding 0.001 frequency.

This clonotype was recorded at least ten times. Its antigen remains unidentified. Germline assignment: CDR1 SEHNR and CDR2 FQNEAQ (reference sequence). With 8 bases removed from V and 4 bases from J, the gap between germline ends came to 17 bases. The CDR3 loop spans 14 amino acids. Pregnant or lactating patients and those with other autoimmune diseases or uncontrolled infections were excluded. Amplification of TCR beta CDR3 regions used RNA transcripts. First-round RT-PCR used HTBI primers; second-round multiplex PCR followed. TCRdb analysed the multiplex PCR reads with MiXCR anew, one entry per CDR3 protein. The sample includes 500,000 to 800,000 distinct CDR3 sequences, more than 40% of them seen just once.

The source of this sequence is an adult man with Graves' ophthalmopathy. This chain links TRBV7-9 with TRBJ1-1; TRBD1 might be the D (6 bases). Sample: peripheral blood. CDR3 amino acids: CASATGSEGTEAFF. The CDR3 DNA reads TGTGCCAGCGCTACAGGGTCGGAGGGCACTGAAGCTTTCTTT.